What follows describes a single TCR beta chain. Using immunoSEQ multiplex PCR, the repertoire was profiled, and TCRdb retains in-frame clones only, with some absent. The profile shows roughly 60,000 clones, around 84% of them singletons. The length of the CDR3 is 17 residues. Trimming took 5 bases from V and 0 from J, leaving 19 bases between them. CDR1 MNHNY and CDR2 SVGAGI come from the germline V gene (reference sequence). The data stem from a study of blood T cell repertoires in COVID-19. Study-wide context: T cells, B-cell-depleted T cells, or PBMCs provided the cDNA or gDNA that served as material.

This clonotype was sampled from an older woman with acute or convalescent COVID-19. The chain carries TRBV6-6 and TRBJ1-1; D not certain. The sequenced material came from peripheral blood. The CDR3 reads CASSPQGRVRMNTEAFF. The CDR3 coding sequence is TGTGCCAGCAGTCCTCAAGGGCGGGTCAGAATGAACACTGAAGCTTTCTTT.